These 9 T cell receptor beta chains were sequenced from one sample in a study of cytomegalovirus exposure and HLA in healthy donors. PCR involved 60 Vbeta and 13 Jbeta primers. Assay: immunoSEQ multiplex PCR; the TCRdb copy retains only in-frame clones and omits some. Of around 150,000 clones listed, around 73% were seen once; the top ten hold 1.1% to 1.5%. Sequencing used PBMCs. Source of these receptors: a male donor in good health and CMV-seronegative.

The J gene is TRBJ2-3, the V gene TRBV6-5; TRBD1 is a possible D gene (6 bases). CDR3 length: 14 residues. The V and J ends lost 6 bases and 6 bases respectively, with 16 bases between them. Looked up from germline, CDR1 is MNHEY and CDR2 is SVGAGI. The CDR3 reads CASRGQGPSDTQYF. For the CDR3, the DNA is TGTGCCAGCAGAGGGCAGGGGCCTTCTGATACGCAGTATTTT.

The chain has TRBV2 and TRBJ2-7, with D tentatively TRBD2 (6 bases). CDR1 SNHLY and CDR2 FYNNEI come from the germline V gene. Trimming removed 7 bases from V and 7 bases from J, with 20 bases in between. The CDR3 totals 14 residues. CDR3 coding DNA: TGTGCCAGCACCCTTAAAGGGGACGGGGGTGAGCAGTACTTC. This codes for CASTLKGDGGEQYF.

The CDR3 DNA reads TGTGCCATCAGTGATGGGACAGGGGGGTTGGATGGCTACACCTTC. This encodes CAISDGTGGLDGYTF. This chain connects TRBV10-3 to TRBJ1-2, with 11 bases lining up with TRBD1. Trimming took 3 bases from V and 6 from J; bases not matched to a gene: 6. The germline V gene has CDR1 ENHRY and CDR2 SYGVKD. The CDR3 is 15 amino acids.

The gene calls are TRBV6-6 and TRBJ2-1; TRBD2 agrees at 8 bases. Germline lookup yields CDR1 MNHNY and CDR2 SVGAGI (reference sequence). Trimming at V came to 6 bases and at J to 10 bases, leaving 17 bases not matched to a gene. This CDR3 contains 16 residues. In DNA form, the CDR3 reads TGTGCCAGCAGCAACCCAACCGGGACTAGTAGGAACGAGCAGTTCTTC. Encoded protein: CASSNPTGTSRNEQFF.

The rearrangement joins TRBV4-3 to TRBJ2-3; no definite D call. Trimming stripped 4 bases from V and 2 bases from J, with 10 bases between. The CDR3 runs 14 residues. Germline V CDR1 and CDR2: LGHNA, YSLEER. CDR3 in amino acids: CASSPRQFTDTQYF. CDR3 nucleotides: TGCGCCAGCAGCCCCCGACAATTCACAGATACGCAGTATTTT.

The V call is TRBV2, the J call TRBJ2-7; a possible D gene is TRBD2 (5 bases). Germline CDR1 is SNHLY and CDR2 is FYNNEI. The CDR3 has 14 residues. Trimming removed 3 bases from V and 7 bases from J, with 16 bases in between. The CDR3 DNA reads as TGTGCCAGCAGTGACAGGCACTCCACGGGGGAGCAGTACTTC. This codes for CASSDRHSTGEQYF.

The chain combines TRBV7-9 with TRBJ2-5; TRBD2 aligns across 12 bases. The last part of the DNA fits TRBJ2-7 better; the J call may be wrong. The germline CDR1 and CDR2 sequences are SEHNR and FQNEAQ (reference sequence). The CDR3 contains 15 residues. The CDR3 DNA follows: TGTGCCAGCAGCACGACTAGCGGGAGTTTCGACGAGCAGTACTTC. It is translated as CASSTTSGSFDEQYF.

The chain has TRBV4-3 and TRBJ2-2; 8 bases are shared with TRBD1. Germline trimming cut 0 bases from V and 6 bases from J; bases unmatched to any gene: 3. The length of the CDR3 is 15 residues. Germline CDR1 and CDR2: LGHNA and YSLEER. DNA of the CDR3: TGCGCCAGCAGCCAAGACCCACAGGGGGCCGGGGAGCTGTTTTTT. Protein: CASSQDPQGAGELFF.

This chain joins TRBV18 and TRBJ1-1; 7 positions match TRBD1. Germline loops: CDR1 KGHSH, CDR2 LQKENI. The CDR3 has 16 residues. The trim removed 0 bases at V and 6 bases at J, leaving 10 bases unmatched. CDR3 in DNA: TGTGCCAGCTCACCACCGGGTTCACAGGGGCTCGCTGAAGCTTTCTTT. It codes for CASSPPGSQGLAEAFF.